Listed below are T cell receptor beta chains from one sample, sequenced in a study of T cell responses to AZD1222 COVID-19 vaccine. Using immunoSEQ multiplex PCR, the repertoire was profiled, and TCRdb retains in-frame clones only, with some absent. The sample carries roughly 180,000 clones, just over 90% recorded once. This specimen was peripheral blood, taken 28 days after the second AZD1222 dose. The receptors shown here come from an adult who received the AZD1222 COVID-19 vaccine. CDR3s include the opening cysteine and the closing phenylalanine or tryptophan. Fields, in order: J gene, clone size, D gene, V gene, CDR3 protein, CDR3 DNA. The D gene is left open where the match is weak. Not every row has a clone size; where given, it reads once, few, many or a size class.

j_gene: TRBJ2-2; abundance: .; d_gene: TRBD1; v_gene: TRBV5-1; CDR3aa: CASSLTGVGGELFF; CDR3nt: TGCGCCAGCAGCTTAACAGGGGTTGGCGGGGAGCTGTTTTTT
j_gene: TRBJ1-2; abundance: .; d_gene: .; v_gene: TRBV7-9; CDR3aa: CASTPRGAHYGYTF; CDR3nt: TGTGCCAGCACCCCCCGGGGGGCTCACTATGGCTACACCTTC
j_gene: TRBJ1-1; abundance: .; d_gene: .; v_gene: TRBV28; CDR3aa: CASSLDWGMNTEAFF; CDR3nt: TGTGCCAGCAGTTTGGATTGGGGTATGAACACTGAAGCTTTCTTT
j_gene: TRBJ1-3; abundance: .; d_gene: .; v_gene: TRBV5-1; CDR3aa: CASSLDNRDPIYF; CDR3nt: TGCGCCAGCAGCTTGGATAACAGGGACCCCATATATTTT
j_gene: TRBJ2-2; abundance: .; d_gene: .; v_gene: TRBV19; CDR3aa: CASKLRSGTGELFF; CDR3nt: TGTGCCAGTAAGCTCCGAAGCGGCACCGGGGAGCTGTTTTTT
j_gene: TRBJ1-1; abundance: .; d_gene: .; v_gene: TRBV19; CDR3aa: CASSIGSMNTEAFF; CDR3nt: TGTGCCAGTAGTATAGGCAGCATGAACACTGAAGCTTTCTTT
j_gene: TRBJ1-3; abundance: once; d_gene: .; v_gene: TRBV27; CDR3aa: CASSLRAGNTIYF; CDR3nt: TGTGCCAGCAGTTTAAGGGCTGGAAACACCATATATTTT
j_gene: TRBJ1-6; abundance: .; d_gene: TRBD1; v_gene: TRBV30; CDR3aa: CAWKGQANSPLHF; CDR3nt: TGTGCCTGGAAGGGACAGGCGAATTCACCCCTCCACTTT
j_gene: TRBJ2-7; abundance: .; d_gene: .; v_gene: TRBV5-1; CDR3aa: CASSLESVDVYEQYF; CDR3nt: TGCGCCAGCAGCTTGGAATCGGTAGATGTCTACGAGCAGTACTTC
j_gene: TRBJ2-7; abundance: .; d_gene: .; v_gene: TRBV30; CDR3aa: CAWSVGQATYEQYF; CDR3nt: TGTGCCTGGAGTGTTGGGCAGGCTACCTACGAGCAGTACTTC
j_gene: TRBJ2-5; abundance: .; d_gene: .; v_gene: TRBV6-5; CDR3aa: CASRLTAAETQYF; CDR3nt: TGTGCCAGCAGATTGACGGCAGCGGAGACCCAGTACTTC
j_gene: TRBJ1-3; abundance: .; d_gene: .; v_gene: TRBV7-2; CDR3aa: CASSVTSSGNTIYF; CDR3nt: TGTGCCAGCAGCGTGACCTCCTCTGGAAACACCATATATTTT
j_gene: TRBJ1-2; abundance: once; d_gene: .; v_gene: TRBV9; CDR3aa: CASSQPWGGNGYTF; CDR3nt: TGTGCCAGCAGCCAACCCTGGGGGGGGAATGGCTACACCTTC
j_gene: TRBJ2-5; abundance: .; d_gene: TRBD2; v_gene: TRBV3-1/TRBV3-2; CDR3aa: CASSLTGWRSGRSWETQYF; CDR3nt: TGTGCCAGCAGCCTCACCGGTTGGAGAAGCGGGAGGTCGTGGGAGACCCAGTACTTC
j_gene: TRBJ2-7; abundance: .; d_gene: .; v_gene: TRBV18; CDR3aa: CASSQTASTYEQYF; CDR3nt: TGTGCCAGCTCCCAGACAGCTTCTACCTACGAGCAGTACTTC
j_gene: TRBJ1-1; abundance: .; d_gene: .; v_gene: TRBV5-1; CDR3aa: CASSPTGRSTEAFF; CDR3nt: TGCGCCAGCAGCCCCACCGGGAGGTCCACTGAAGCTTTCTTT
j_gene: TRBJ2-1; abundance: once; d_gene: .; v_gene: TRBV9; CDR3aa: CASSVATMRRDDEQFF; CDR3nt: TGTGCCAGCAGCGTAGCTACAATGAGGAGGGACGATGAGCAGTTCTTC
j_gene: TRBJ1-6; abundance: .; d_gene: .; v_gene: TRBV5-4; CDR3aa: CASSLGAGSEGSPLHF; CDR3nt: TGTGCCAGCAGCTTGGGAGCGGGCTCGGAAGGGTCACCCCTCCACTTT
j_gene: TRBJ1-1; abundance: .; d_gene: TRBD1; v_gene: TRBV18; CDR3aa: CASSSPGQANTEAFF; CDR3nt: TGTGCCAGCTCATCGCCGGGACAGGCGAACACTGAAGCTTTCTTT
j_gene: TRBJ1-3; abundance: .; d_gene: .; v_gene: TRBV18; CDR3aa: CASSPTTSSGNTIYF; CDR3nt: TGTGCCAGCTCACCAACGACATCCTCTGGAAACACCATATATTTT
j_gene: TRBJ1-4; abundance: .; d_gene: .; v_gene: TRBV4-3; CDR3aa: CASSQDLYQGNEKLFF; CDR3nt: TGCGCCAGCAGCCAAGATTTGTATCAGGGGAATGAAAAACTGTTTTTT
j_gene: TRBJ1-1; abundance: few; d_gene: .; v_gene: TRBV4-1; CDR3aa: CASSQVSVYPNTEAFF; CDR3nt: TGCGCCAGCAGCCAAGTGTCGGTCTATCCCAACACTGAAGCTTTCTTT
j_gene: TRBJ1-5; abundance: .; d_gene: .; v_gene: TRBV21-1; CDR3aa: CASGDLQGPCNQPQHF; CDR3nt: TGTGCCAGCGGAGATCTACAGGGACCCTGCAATCAGCCCCAGCATTTT
j_gene: TRBJ2-5; abundance: .; d_gene: .; v_gene: TRBV7-9; CDR3aa: CASSLGPTRLETQYF; CDR3nt: TGTGCCAGCAGCTTAGGTCCTACTAGGTTAGAGACCCAGTACTTC
j_gene: TRBJ2-7; abundance: .; d_gene: TRBD1; v_gene: TRBV2; CDR3aa: CASSEPGTGGYEQYF; CDR3nt: TGTGCCAGCAGTGAGCCGGGGACAGGGGGCTACGAGCAGTACTTC
j_gene: TRBJ2-3; abundance: .; d_gene: TRBD2; v_gene: TRBV3-1/TRBV3-2; CDR3aa: CASSQGGGGLSDTQYF; CDR3nt: TGTGCCAGCAGCCAGGGCGGGGGGGGACTGTCAGATACGCAGTATTTT
j_gene: TRBJ2-1; abundance: once; d_gene: .; v_gene: TRBV6-5; CDR3aa: CASSFTGRGYNEQFF; CDR3nt: TGTGCCAGCAGTTTTACAGGGCGTGGCTACAATGAGCAGTTCTTC
j_gene: TRBJ2-3; abundance: .; d_gene: TRBD2; v_gene: TRBV6-6; CDR3aa: CASSLTPGGGSTDTQYF; CDR3nt: TGTGCCAGCAGTCTGACCCCGGGAGGGGGTTCCACAGATACGCAGTATTTT
j_gene: TRBJ2-5; abundance: .; d_gene: .; v_gene: TRBV5-4; CDR3aa: CASRRDQYQETQYF; CDR3nt: TGTGCCAGCAGACGTGACCAGTACCAAGAGACCCAGTACTTC
j_gene: TRBJ2-7; abundance: .; d_gene: TRBD2; v_gene: TRBV30; CDR3aa: CAWSRGTSGTKYF; CDR3nt: TGTGCCTGGAGTCGTGGGACTAGCGGGACGAAGTACTTC
j_gene: TRBJ1-3; abundance: .; d_gene: .; v_gene: TRBV6-5; CDR3aa: CASSMLVSGNTIYF; CDR3nt: TGTGCCAGCAGTATGTTGGTGTCTGGAAACACCATATATTTT
j_gene: TRBJ2-6; abundance: .; d_gene: TRBD1; v_gene: TRBV16; CDR3aa: CASSQYETGTSGANVLTF; CDR3nt: TGTGCCAGCAGCCAATATGAGACAGGGACCTCTGGGGCCAACGTCCTGACTTTC
j_gene: TRBJ1-1; abundance: .; d_gene: .; v_gene: TRBV19; CDR3aa: CASSRASEAFF; CDR3nt: TGTGCCAGTAGTAGGGCATCTGAAGCTTTCTTT
j_gene: TRBJ2-1; abundance: .; d_gene: .; v_gene: TRBV5-6; CDR3aa: CASSYPGRTEQFF; CDR3nt: TGTGCCAGCAGCTATCCGGGCCGGACTGAGCAGTTCTTC
j_gene: TRBJ1-6; abundance: .; d_gene: TRBD1; v_gene: TRBV2; CDR3aa: CASNSDRVGNSPLHF; CDR3nt: TGTGCCAGCAATAGCGACAGGGTAGGGAATTCACCCCTCCACTTT
j_gene: TRBJ1-5; abundance: .; d_gene: .; v_gene: TRBV5-6; CDR3aa: CASSLPNQPQHF; CDR3nt: TGTGCCAGCAGCCTTCCTAATCAGCCCCAGCATTTT
j_gene: TRBJ2-3; abundance: .; d_gene: TRBD2; v_gene: TRBV7-6; CDR3aa: CASSRRKPSGSGGSTDTQYF; CDR3nt: TGTGCCAGCAGCCGCCGTAAACCTAGCGGGAGTGGGGGGAGCACAGATACGCAGTATTTT
j_gene: TRBJ2-2; abundance: .; d_gene: .; v_gene: TRBV7-6; CDR3aa: CASSFPTGELFF; CDR3nt: TGTGCCAGCAGCTTCCCTACCGGGGAGCTGTTTTTT
j_gene: TRBJ2-7; abundance: .; d_gene: .; v_gene: TRBV7-2; CDR3aa: CASSLSAAVWGSYEQYF; CDR3nt: TGTGCCAGCAGCTTATCGGCCGCAGTGTGGGGGTCCTACGAGCAGTACTTC
j_gene: TRBJ2-1; abundance: .; d_gene: .; v_gene: TRBV4-1; CDR3aa: CASSNPSATSYNEQFF; CDR3nt: TGCGCCAGCAGCAATCCTTCGGCTACCTCCTACAATGAGCAGTTCTTC
j_gene: TRBJ1-5; abundance: .; d_gene: .; v_gene: TRBV6-5; CDR3aa: CASAPQGTAQHF; CDR3nt: TGTGCCAGCGCCCCACAGGGAACGGCCCAGCATTTT
j_gene: TRBJ2-5; abundance: few; d_gene: .; v_gene: TRBV4-1; CDR3aa: CASSQGRPLGETQYF; CDR3nt: TGCGCCAGCAGCCAAGGCAGGCCACTAGGGGAGACCCAGTACTTC
j_gene: TRBJ2-7; abundance: .; d_gene: TRBD1; v_gene: TRBV4-1; CDR3aa: CASSHRDSLYEQYF; CDR3nt: TGCGCCAGCAGCCACCGGGACAGCCTCTACGAGCAGTACTTC
j_gene: TRBJ2-6; abundance: .; d_gene: .; v_gene: TRBV13; CDR3aa: CASSESRWQGYDGANVLTF; CDR3nt: TGTGCCAGCAGCGAATCTAGGTGGCAGGGTTACGATGGGGCCAACGTCCTGACTTTC
j_gene: TRBJ1-5; abundance: .; d_gene: TRBD1; v_gene: TRBV30; CDR3aa: CAWTPDRSSYSNQPQHF; CDR3nt: TGTGCCTGGACCCCGGACAGGAGTTCTTATAGCAATCAGCCCCAGCATTTT
j_gene: TRBJ1-2; abundance: .; d_gene: .; v_gene: TRBV30; CDR3aa: CAWSGYRAGFGYTF; CDR3nt: TGTGCCTGGAGTGGGTACAGGGCAGGATTTGGCTACACCTTC
j_gene: TRBJ2-7; abundance: .; d_gene: TRBD1; v_gene: TRBV6-6; CDR3aa: CASTPRQGGSYEQYF; CDR3nt: TGTGCCAGCACCCCGAGACAGGGGGGGTCCTACGAGCAGTACTTC
j_gene: TRBJ2-7; abundance: .; d_gene: TRBD2; v_gene: TRBV6-5; CDR3aa: CASRMETSGSYEQYF; CDR3nt: TGTGCCAGCAGGATGGAGACTAGCGGCTCCTACGAGCAGTACTTC